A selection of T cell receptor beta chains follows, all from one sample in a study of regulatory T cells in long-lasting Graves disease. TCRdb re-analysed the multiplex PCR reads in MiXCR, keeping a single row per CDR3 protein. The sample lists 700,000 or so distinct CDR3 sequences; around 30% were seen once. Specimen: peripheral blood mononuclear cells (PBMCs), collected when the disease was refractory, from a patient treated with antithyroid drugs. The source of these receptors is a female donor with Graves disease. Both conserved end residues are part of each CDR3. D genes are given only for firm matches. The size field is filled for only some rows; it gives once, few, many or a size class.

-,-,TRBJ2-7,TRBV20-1,TGCAGTGCTAAGGCTGTGTCAGAGCAGTACTTC,CSAKAVSEQYF
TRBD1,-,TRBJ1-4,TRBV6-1,TGTGCCAGCAGGAACGGCAGGGACAGATTATACGCGGATAATGAAAAACTGTTTTTT,CASRNGRDRLYADNEKLFF
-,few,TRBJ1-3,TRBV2,TGTGCCAGCAGTGAAGCAGTTGGAAACACCATATATTTT,CASSEAVGNTIYF
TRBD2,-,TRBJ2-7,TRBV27,TGTGCCAGCAGTTTAGCGGGGGGCCCTTACTACGAGCAGTACTTC,CASSLAGGPYYEQYF
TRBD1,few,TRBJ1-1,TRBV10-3,TGTGCCATCAGTGTGAAGCAGGGGGCCGGCACTGAAGCTTTCTTT,CAISVKQGAGTEAFF
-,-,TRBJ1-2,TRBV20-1,TGCAGTGCTAGGGCCCCACGACAGGCAACTAACTATGGCTACACCTTC,CSARAPRQATNYGYTF
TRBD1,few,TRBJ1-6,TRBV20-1,TGCAGTGCTATGGGACAGGGGAGATCCTATAATTCACCCCTCCACTTT,CSAMGQGRSYNSPLHF
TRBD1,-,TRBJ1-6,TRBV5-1,TGTGCCAGCAGCTGGACAGGAGGATCACCCCTCCACTTT,CASSWTGGSPLHF
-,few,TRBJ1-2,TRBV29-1,TGCAGCAGCGGGGGCAACTATGGCTACACCTTC,CSSGGNYGYTF
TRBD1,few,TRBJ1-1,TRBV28,TGTGCCAGCAGGCCGACAGGGCCCTCTCTAGGTGAAGCTTTCTTT,CASRPTGPSLGEAFF
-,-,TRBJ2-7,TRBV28,TGTGCCAGCATCGGCGCAGGGGAGAGTAGAGAGCAGTACTTC,CASIGAGESREQYF
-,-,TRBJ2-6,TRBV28,TGTGCCAGCAGGACCCCCAGGGAGACTGGGGCCAACGTCCTGACTTTC,CASRTPRETGANVLTF
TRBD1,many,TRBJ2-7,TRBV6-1,TGTGCCAGCAGAGGACAGGTAGGCTCTCGGGCCGAGCAGTACTTC,CASRGQVGSRAEQYF
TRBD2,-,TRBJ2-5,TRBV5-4,TGTGCCAGCAGCTTGGGGACTAGCGGCGAAGAGACCCAGTATTTC,CASSLGTSGEETQYF
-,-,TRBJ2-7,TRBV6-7,TGTGCCAGCATAGGGAAGCGACGCTACGAGCAGTACTTC,CASIGKRRYEQYF
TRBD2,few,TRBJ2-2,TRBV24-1,TGTGCCACCAGTGATCCCGGGACTAAGAACACCGGGGAGCTGTTTTTT,CATSDPGTKNTGELFF
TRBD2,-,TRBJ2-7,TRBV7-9,TGTGCCAGCAGCCAGACAGCGGGAGCGCCCTACGAGCAGTACTTC,CASSQTAGAPYEQYF
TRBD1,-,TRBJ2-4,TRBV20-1,TGCAGTGCTTACGACAGGGGGCTGTTCTTC,CSAYDRGLFF
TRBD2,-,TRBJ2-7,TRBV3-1,TGTGCCAGCAGCCAAAAAGGGCCTCTCGCGGGAGCCCACGAGCAGTACTTC,CASSQKGPLAGAHEQYF
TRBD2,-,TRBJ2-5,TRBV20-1,TGCAGTGCTAGGCCTAGCGGGAGGCTCCAAGAGACCCAGTACTTC,CSARPSGRLQETQYF
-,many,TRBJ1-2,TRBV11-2,TGTGCCAGCAGCTCCTTGGAACGGAGGCTCGATGGCTACACCTTC,CASSSLERRLDGYTF
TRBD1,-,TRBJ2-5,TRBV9,TGTGCCAGCAGCGTAGAACAGGGGATTTACGAGACCCAGTACTTC,CASSVEQGIYETQYF
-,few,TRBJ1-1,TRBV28,TGTGCCAGCAGTTTACTAGCAGGGCTAAACACTGAAGCTTTCTTT,CASSLLAGLNTEAFF
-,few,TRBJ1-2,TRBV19,TGTGCCAGTAGTATTGGGGGGCCCTACTATGGCTACACCTTC,CASSIGGPYYGYTF